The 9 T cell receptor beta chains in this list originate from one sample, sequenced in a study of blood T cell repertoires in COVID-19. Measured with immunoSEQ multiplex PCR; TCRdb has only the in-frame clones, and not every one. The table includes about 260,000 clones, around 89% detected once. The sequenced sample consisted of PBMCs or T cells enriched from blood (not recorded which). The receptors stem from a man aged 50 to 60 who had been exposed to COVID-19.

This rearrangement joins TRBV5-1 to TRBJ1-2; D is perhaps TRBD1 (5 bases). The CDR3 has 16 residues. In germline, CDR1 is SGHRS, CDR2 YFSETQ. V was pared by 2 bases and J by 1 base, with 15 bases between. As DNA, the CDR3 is TGCGCCAGCAGCTTTTTCCCGGGGGGGGATAACTATGGCTACACCTTC. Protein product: CASSFFPGGDNYGYTF.

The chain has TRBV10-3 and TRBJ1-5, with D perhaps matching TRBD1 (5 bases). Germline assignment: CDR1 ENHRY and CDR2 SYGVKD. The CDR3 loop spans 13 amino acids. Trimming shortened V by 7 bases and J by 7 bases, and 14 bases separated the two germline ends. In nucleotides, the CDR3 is TGTGCCATCAACATCCAGGGTGAGCAGCCCCAGCATTTT. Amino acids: CAINIQGEQPQHF.

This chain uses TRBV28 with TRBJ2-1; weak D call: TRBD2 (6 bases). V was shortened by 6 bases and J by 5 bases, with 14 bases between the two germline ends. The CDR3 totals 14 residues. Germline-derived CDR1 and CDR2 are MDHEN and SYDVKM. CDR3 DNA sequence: TGTGCCAGCAGCCTCTGGACTACGGACAATGAGCAGTTCTTC. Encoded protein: CASSLWTTDNEQFF.

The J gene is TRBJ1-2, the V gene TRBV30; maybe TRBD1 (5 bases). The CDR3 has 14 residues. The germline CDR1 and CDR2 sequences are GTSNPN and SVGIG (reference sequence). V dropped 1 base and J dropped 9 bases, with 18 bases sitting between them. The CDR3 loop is CAWSEGGAALRYTF. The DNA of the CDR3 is TGTGCCTGGAGTGAGGGCGGGGCCGCTTTGCGCTACACCTTC.

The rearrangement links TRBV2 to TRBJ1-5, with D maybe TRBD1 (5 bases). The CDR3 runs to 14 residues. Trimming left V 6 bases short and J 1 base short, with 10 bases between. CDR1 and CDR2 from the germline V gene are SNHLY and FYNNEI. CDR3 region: CASRSGLSNQPQHF. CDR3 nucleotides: TGTGCCAGCAGATCGGGACTGAGCAATCAGCCCCAGCATTTT.

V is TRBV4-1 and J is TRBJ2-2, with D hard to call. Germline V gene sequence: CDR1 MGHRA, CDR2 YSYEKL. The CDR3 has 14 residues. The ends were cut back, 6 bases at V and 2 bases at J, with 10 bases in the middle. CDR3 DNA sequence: TGCGCCAGCAGTTCCTCAGGCAACACCGGGGAGCTGTTTTTT. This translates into CASSSSGNTGELFF.

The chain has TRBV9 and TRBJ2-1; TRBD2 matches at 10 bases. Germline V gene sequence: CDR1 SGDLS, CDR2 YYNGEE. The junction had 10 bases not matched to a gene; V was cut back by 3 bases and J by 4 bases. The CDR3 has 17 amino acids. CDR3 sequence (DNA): TGTGCCAGCAGCGCCCAACTGGGACTAGCGAGATACAATGAGCAGTTCTTC. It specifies CASSAQLGLARYNEQFF.

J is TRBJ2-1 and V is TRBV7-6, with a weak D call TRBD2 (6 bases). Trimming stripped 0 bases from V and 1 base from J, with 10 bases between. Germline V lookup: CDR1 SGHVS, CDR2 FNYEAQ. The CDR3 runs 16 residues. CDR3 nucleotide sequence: TGTGCCAGCAGCTTAGCGCCGGGAGCATCCTACAATGAGCAGTTCTTC. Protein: CASSLAPGASYNEQFF.

CDR3 coding DNA: TGTGCCAGCAGTTTGCTAGTCTACAATGAGCAGTTCTTC. This encodes CASSLLVYNEQFF. The chain links TRBV28 to TRBJ2-1; D is unresolved. This CDR3 is 13 amino acids long. The V end was cut by 3 bases, the J end by 3 bases, with 6 bases between. Germline V gene lookup returns CDR1 MDHEN and CDR2 SYDVKM.